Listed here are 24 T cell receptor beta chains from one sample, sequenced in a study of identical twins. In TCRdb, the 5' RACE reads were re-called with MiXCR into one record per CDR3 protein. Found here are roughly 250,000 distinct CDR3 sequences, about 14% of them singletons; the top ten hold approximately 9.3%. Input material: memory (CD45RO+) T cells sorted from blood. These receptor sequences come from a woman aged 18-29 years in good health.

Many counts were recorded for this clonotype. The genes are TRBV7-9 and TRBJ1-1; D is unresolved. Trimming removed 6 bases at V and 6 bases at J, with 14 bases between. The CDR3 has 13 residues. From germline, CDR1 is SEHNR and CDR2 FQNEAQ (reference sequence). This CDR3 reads CASSGRERAEAFF. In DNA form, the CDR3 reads TGTGCCAGCAGTGGACGGGAAAGGGCTGAAGCTTTCTTT. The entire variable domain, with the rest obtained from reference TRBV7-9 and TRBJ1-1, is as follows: DTGVSQNPRHKITKRGQNVTFRCDPISEHNRLYWYRQTLGQGPEFLTYFQNEAQLEKSRLLSDRFSAERPKGSFSTLEIQRTEQGDSAMYLCASSGRERAEAFFGQGTRLTVV.

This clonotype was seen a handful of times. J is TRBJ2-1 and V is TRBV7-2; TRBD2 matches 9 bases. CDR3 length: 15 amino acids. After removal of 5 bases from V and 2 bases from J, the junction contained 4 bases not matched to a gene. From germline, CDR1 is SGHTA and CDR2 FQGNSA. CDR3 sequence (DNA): TGTGCCAGCAGCCCCGGACTAGCGACCTACAATGAGCAGTTCTTC. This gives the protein CASSPGLATYNEQFF. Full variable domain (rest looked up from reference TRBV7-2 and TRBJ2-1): GAGVSQSPSNKVTEKGKDVELRCDPISGHTALYWYRQSLGQGLEFLIYFQGNSAPDKSGLPSDRFSAERTGGSVSTLTIQRTQQEDSAVYLCASSPGLATYNEQFFGPGTRLTVL.

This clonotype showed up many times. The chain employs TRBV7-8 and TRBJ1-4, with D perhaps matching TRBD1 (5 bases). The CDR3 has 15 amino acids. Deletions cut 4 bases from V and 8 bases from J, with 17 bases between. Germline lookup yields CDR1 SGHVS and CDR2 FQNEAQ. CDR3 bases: TGTGCCAGCAGCTCCCACCAGGGTCCCTCGGAAAAACTGTTTTTT. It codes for CASSSHQGPSEKLFF.

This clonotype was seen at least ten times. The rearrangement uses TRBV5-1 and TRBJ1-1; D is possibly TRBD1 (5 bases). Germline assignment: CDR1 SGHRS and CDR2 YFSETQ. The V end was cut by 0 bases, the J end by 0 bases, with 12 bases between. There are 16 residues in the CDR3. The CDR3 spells CASSLVAGFMNTEAFF. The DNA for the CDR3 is TGCGCCAGCAGCTTGGTGGCAGGGTTTATGAACACTGAAGCTTTCTTT.

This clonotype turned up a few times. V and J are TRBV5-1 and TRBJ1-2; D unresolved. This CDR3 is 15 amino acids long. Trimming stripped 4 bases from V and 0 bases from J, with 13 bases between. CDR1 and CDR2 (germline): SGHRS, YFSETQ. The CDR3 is CASSPRVGANYGYTF. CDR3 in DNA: TGCGCCAGCAGCCCTAGGGTCGGGGCTAACTATGGCTACACCTTC.

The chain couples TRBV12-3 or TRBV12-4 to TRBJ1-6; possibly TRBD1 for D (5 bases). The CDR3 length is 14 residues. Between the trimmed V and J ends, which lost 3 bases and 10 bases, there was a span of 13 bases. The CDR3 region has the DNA TGTGCCAGCAGTTTCAGGCAGGGAAGATCACCCCTCCACTTT. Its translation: CASSFRQGRSPLHF.

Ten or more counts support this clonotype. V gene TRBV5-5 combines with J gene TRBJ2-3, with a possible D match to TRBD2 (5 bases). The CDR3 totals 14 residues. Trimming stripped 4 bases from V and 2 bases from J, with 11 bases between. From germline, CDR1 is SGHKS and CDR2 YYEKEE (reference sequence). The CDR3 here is CASSPGAATDTQYF. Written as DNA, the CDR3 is TGTGCCAGCAGCCCTGGAGCGGCCACAGATACGCAGTATTTT.

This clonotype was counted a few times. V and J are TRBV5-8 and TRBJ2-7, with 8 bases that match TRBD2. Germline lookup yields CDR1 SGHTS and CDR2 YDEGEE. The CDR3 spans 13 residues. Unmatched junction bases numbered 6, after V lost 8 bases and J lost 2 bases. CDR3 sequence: CASRKRGTYEQYF. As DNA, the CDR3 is TGTGCCAGTAGGAAGCGGGGGACCTACGAGCAGTACTTC. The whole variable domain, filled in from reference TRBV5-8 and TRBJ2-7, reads EAGVTQSPTHLIKTRGQQATLRCSPISGHTSVYWYQQALGLGLQFLLWYDEGEERNRGNFPPRFSGRQFPNYSSELNVNALELEDSALYLCASRKRGTYEQYFGPGTRLTVT.

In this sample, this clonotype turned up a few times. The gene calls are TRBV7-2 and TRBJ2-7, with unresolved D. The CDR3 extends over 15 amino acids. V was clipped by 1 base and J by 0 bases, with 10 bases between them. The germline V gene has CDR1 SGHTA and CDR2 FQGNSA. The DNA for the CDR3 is TGTGCCAGCAGCTTAGTTTTGGTTAGCTCCTACGAGCAGTACTTC. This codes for CASSLVLVSSYEQYF.

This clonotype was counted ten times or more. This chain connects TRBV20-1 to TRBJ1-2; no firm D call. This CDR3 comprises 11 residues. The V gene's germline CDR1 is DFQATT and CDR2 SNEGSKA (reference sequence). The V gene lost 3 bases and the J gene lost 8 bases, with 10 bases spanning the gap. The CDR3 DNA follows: TGCAGTGCTAGTCCCGGGAGCGGCTACACCTTC. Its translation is CSASPGSGYTF.

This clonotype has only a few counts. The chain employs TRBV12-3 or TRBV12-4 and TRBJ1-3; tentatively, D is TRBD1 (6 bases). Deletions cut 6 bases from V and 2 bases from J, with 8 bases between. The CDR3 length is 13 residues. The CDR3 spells CASRQGAGNTIYF. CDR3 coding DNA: TGTGCCAGCAGACAGGGAGCTGGAAACACCATATATTTT.

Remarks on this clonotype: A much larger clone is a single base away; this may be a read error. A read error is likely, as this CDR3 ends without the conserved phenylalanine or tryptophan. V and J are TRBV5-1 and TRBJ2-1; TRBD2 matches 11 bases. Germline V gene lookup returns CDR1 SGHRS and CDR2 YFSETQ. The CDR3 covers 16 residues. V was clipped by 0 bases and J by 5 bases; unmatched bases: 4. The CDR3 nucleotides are TGCGCCAGCAGCTTGGATAGCGGGAGGGCCCACAATGAGCAGTTCCTC. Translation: CASSLDSGRAHNEQFL.

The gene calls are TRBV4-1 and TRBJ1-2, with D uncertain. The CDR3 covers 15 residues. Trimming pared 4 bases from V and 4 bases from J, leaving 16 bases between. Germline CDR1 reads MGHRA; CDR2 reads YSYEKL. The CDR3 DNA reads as TGCGCCAGCAGCCCGTCGTCCAGGACTAGCTATGGCTACACCTTC. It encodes CASSPSSRTSYGYTF.

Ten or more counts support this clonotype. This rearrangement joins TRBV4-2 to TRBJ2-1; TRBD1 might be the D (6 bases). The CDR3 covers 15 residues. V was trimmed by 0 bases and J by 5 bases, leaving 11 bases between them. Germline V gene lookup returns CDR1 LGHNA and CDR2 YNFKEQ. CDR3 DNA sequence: TGTGCCAGCAGCCAAGATCCCGCAGGGGACAATGAGCAGTTCTTC. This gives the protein CASSQDPAGDNEQFF.

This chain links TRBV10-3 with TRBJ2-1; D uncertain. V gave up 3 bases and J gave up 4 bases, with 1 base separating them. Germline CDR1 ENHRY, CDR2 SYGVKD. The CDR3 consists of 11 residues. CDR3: CAISEYNEQFF. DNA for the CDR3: TGTGCCATCAGTGAATACAATGAGCAGTTCTTC.

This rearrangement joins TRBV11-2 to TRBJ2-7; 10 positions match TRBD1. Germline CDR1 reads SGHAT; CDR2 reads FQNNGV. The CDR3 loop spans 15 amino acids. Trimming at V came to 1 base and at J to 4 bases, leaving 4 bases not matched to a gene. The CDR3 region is CASSLVAGQGYEQYF. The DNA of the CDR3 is TGTGCCAGCAGCTTAGTCGCGGGACAGGGGTACGAGCAGTACTTC.

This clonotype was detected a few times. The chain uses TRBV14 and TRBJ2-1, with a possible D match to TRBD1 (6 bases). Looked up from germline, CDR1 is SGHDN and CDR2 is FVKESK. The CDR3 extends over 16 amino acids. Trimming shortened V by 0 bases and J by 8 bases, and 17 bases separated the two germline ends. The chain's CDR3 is CASSQDRGTIADEQFF. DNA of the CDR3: TGTGCCAGCAGCCAAGATCGAGGGACAATCGCGGATGAGCAGTTCTTC.

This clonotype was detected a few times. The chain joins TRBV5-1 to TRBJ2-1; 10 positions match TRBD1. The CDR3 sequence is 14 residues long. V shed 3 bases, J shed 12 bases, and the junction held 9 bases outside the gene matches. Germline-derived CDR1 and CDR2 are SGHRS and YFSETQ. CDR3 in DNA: TGCGCCAGCAGCTGGAACCCGGGACAGGGGCCGCAGTTCTTC. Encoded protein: CASSWNPGQGPQFF.

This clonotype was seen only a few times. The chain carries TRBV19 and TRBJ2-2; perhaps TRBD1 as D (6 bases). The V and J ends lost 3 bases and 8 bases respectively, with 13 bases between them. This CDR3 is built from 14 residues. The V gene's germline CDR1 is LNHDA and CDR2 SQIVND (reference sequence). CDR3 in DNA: TGTGCCAGTAGTATCACTTCAGGGGTTGGGGAGCTGTTTTTT. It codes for CASSITSGVGELFF.

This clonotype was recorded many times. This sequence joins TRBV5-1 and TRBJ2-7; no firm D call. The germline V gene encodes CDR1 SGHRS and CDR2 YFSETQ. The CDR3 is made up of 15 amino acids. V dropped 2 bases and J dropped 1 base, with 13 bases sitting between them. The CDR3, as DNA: TGCGCCAGCAGCTTTACGCCTGACAAGTCCTACGAGCAGTACTTC. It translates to CASSFTPDKSYEQYF.

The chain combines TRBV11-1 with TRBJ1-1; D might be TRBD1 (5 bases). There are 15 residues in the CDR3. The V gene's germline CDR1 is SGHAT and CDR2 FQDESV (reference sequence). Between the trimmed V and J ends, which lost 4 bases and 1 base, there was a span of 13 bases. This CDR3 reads CASSSSGAANTEAFF. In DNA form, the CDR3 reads TGTGCCAGCAGCTCTTCCGGGGCTGCGAACACTGAAGCTTTCTTT.

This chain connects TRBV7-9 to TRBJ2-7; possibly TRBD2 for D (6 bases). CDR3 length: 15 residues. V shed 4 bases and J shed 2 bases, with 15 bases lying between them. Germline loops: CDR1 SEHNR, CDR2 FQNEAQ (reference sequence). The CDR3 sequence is CASSSYGTAAYEQYF. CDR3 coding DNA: TGTGCCAGCAGCTCATACGGGACTGCCGCCTACGAGCAGTACTTC. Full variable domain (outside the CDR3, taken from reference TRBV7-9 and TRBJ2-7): DTGVSQNPRHKITKRGQNVTFRCDPISEHNRLYWYRQTLGQGPEFLTYFQNEAQLEKSRLLSDRFSAERPKGSFSTLEIQRTEQGDSAMYLCASSSYGTAAYEQYFGPGTRLTVT.

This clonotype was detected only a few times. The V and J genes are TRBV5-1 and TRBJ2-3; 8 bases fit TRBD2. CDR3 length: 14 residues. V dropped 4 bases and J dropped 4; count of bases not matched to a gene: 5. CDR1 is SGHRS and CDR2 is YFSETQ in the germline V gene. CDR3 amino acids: CASSRTSLADTQYF. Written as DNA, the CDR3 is TGCGCCAGCAGCCGGACTAGCTTGGCAGATACGCAGTATTTT.

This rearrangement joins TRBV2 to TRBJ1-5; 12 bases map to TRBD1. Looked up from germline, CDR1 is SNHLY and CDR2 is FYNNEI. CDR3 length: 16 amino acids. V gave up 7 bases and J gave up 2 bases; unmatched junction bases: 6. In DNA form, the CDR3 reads TGTGCCAGCAACCGGGACAGGGGGCCCGGCAATCAGCCCCAGCATTTT. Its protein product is CASNRDRGPGNQPQHF.